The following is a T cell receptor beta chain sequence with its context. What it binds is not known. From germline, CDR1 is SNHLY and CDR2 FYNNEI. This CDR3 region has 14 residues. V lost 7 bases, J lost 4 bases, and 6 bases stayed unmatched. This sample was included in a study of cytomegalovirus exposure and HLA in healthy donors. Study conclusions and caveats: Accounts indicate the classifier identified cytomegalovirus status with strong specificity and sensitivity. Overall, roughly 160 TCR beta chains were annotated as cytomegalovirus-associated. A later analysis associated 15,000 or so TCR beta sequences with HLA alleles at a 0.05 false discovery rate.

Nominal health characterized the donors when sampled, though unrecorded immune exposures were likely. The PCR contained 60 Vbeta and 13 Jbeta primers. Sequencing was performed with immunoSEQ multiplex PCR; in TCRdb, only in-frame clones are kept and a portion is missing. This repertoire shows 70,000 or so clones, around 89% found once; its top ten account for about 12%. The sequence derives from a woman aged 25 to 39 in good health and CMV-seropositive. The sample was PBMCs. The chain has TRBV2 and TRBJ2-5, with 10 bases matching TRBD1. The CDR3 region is CASTLRTGGETQYF. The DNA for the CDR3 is TGTGCCAGCACCCTTAGGACAGGGGGAGAGACCCAGTACTTC.